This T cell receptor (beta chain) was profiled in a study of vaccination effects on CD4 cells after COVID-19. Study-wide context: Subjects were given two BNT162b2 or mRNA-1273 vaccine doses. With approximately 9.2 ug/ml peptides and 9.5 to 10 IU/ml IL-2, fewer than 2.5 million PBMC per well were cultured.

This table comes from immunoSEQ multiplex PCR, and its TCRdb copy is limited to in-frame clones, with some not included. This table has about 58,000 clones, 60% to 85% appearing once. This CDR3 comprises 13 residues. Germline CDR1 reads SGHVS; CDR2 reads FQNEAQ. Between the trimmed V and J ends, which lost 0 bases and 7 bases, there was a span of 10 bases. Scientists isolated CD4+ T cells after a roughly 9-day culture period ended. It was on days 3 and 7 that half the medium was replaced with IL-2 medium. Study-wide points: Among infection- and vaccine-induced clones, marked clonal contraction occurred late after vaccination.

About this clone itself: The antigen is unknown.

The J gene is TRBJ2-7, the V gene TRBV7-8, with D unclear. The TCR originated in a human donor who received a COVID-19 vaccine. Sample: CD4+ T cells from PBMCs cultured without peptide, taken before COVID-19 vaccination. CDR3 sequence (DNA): TGTGCCAGCAGCTTAGCGGACGAATATGAGCAGTACGTC. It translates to CASSLADEYEQYV.